The clone carrying this T cell receptor (beta chain) appeared a few times. Its matching antigen is unknown. The CDR3 has 14 amino acids. Germline V gene lookup returns CDR1 SGHAT and CDR2 FQNNGV. V dropped 0 bases and J dropped 6; count of bases not matched to a gene: 3. Unique molecular identifiers tagged individual cDNA molecules. TCRdb fed the 5' RACE reads into MiXCR, producing one record per CDR3 protein. The sample shows about 77,000 distinct CDR3 sequences, more than 4% of them seen only once. This entry comes from a study of early T cells in non-severe SARS-CoV-2 infection. On the study more broadly: Bulk RNA taken from unsorted whole blood was sequenced, leaving chains unpaired. Whole-study findings and limits: The study's VDJdb matching favored anti-spike CD8 responses and missed private and CD4 specificities.

The receptor comes from an adult who was a healthcare worker with PCR-confirmed SARS-CoV-2 infection or an uninfected control (not recorded which). This chain connects TRBV11-2 to TRBJ2-7; 9 bases map to TRBD2. The sequencing here drew on whole blood, taken at baseline. The CDR3: CASSLEAGGREQYF. The CDR3 bases are TGTGCCAGCAGCTTAGAGGCGGGAGGGCGCGAGCAGTACTTC.